Listed here is a single TCR beta chain. Its antigen remains unknown. This sample was included in a study of T cell repertoires in cytomegalovirus infection. At the level of the study: Public TCR beta signatures indicated both CMV infection and matching HLA type. Broader study findings: Cumulative frequency of public TCR beta families picked out carriers of CMV plus the relevant HLA. HLA-C-restricted CMV-specific TCR beta clonotypes were dominant in the ex vivo response.

The CDR3 contains 15 residues. V was cut by 2 bases and J by 6 bases, with 13 bases left in between. Germline assignment: CDR1 MNHNS and CDR2 SASEGT. TCRdb itself ran the reads through MiXCR, one entry per CDR3 protein. This sample carries approximately 170,000 distinct CDR3 sequences, approximately 17% of them seen once, and the ten largest clones take roughly a sixth. Sequencing input: CD8+ T cells from PBMCs. The chain carries TRBV6-1 and TRBJ2-2; the D gene is possibly TRBD1 (6 bases). This TCR came from a human donor in good health (CMV status not recorded). Some clones in this sample may be carry-over from other donors' samples. The CDR3 protein is CASSEWQGSPGELFF. The CDR3, as DNA: TGTGCCAGCAGTGAATGGCAGGGGAGTCCCGGGGAGCTGTTTTTT.